These T cell receptor beta chains were read from a single sample in a study of HIV-infected patients and healthy controls. TCRdb analysed the 5' RACE reads with MiXCR anew, one entry per CDR3 protein. The table records around 7,100 distinct CDR3 sequences, about 10% of them present only once. The sample in question was blood, obtained before antiretroviral therapy. The receptor source for this set is an adult with HIV infection. CDR3s include the opening cysteine and the closing phenylalanine or tryptophan. A D gene is named only where the DNA matches it firmly. Not all rows give a size; the values are once, few, many and, for expanded clones, a class.

v_gene	abundance	j_gene	d_gene	CDR3nt	CDR3aa
TRBV11-2	medium-sized	TRBJ2-3	TRBD2	TGTGCCAGCAGCTTAGCGGGGACTAGCGGTGCTAGCACAGATACGCAGTATTTT	CASSLAGTSGASTDTQYF
TRBV11-2	medium-sized	TRBJ2-3	-	TGTGCCAGCGGGACGAGAGAGGGAAATACGCAGTATTTT	CASGTREGNTQYF
TRBV28	medium-sized	TRBJ2-3	-	TGTGCCAGCAGTTTTGATCGGGGGGCCCCAGATACGCAGTATTTT	CASSFDRGAPDTQYF
TRBV10-3	medium-sized	TRBJ2-3	-	TGTGCCATCAGTACAGTTAGCGCAGATACGCAGTATTTT	CAISTVSADTQYF
TRBV6-6	many	TRBJ2-1	-	TGTGCCAGCAGCCCTATTAAACGCGGAGGGGACAATGAGCAGTTCTTC	CASSPIKRGGDNEQFF
TRBV6-5	many	TRBJ2-5	TRBD1	TGTGCCAGCAGTTATGCGACAGGGGCTCAAGAGACCCAGTACTTC	CASSYATGAQETQYF
TRBV28	-	TRBJ1-2	-	TGTGCCAGCAGTTTATTAGAACGTACTAACTATGGCTACACCTTC	CASSLLERTNYGYTF
TRBV12-5	many	TRBJ2-1	-	TGTGCTAGTGGTTTGTCCCAGGGGCTAGATGAGCAGTTCTTC	CASGLSQGLDEQFF
TRBV6-5	-	TRBJ2-1	TRBD2	TGTGCCAGCAGTCCCATCGGGGCGGGGGGGCGCAATGAGCAGTTCTTC	CASSPIGAGGRNEQFF
TRBV7-6	many	TRBJ2-1	-	TGTGCCAGCAGCCCATCCGGGGTCTACAATGAGCAGTTCTTC	CASSPSGVYNEQFF
TRBV10-3	many	TRBJ2-7	TRBD2	TGTGCCATCAGGAACCTAGCGGACTACGAGCAGTACTTC	CAIRNLADYEQYF
TRBV27	medium-sized	TRBJ2-1	-	TGTGCCAGCAGTCCCTTTCCGGTAGGGGGCTCCTACAATGAGCAGTTCTTC	CASSPFPVGGSYNEQFF
TRBV5-5	many	TRBJ2-1	TRBD2	TGTGCCAGCAGCTTAGCGGGAGGCGTGGGCAATGAGCAGTTCTTC	CASSLAGGVGNEQFF
TRBV5-1	many	TRBJ1-2	-	TGCGCCAGCAGCTTGGACGGGACACTCCATTACACCTTC	CASSLDGTLHYTF
TRBV7-9	many	TRBJ2-7	-	TGTGCCAGCAGCCCCCAAGATCCAGGGGACTACGAGCAGTACTTC	CASSPQDPGDYEQYF
TRBV6-2/TRBV6-3	few	TRBJ2-7	TRBD1	TGTGCCAGCAGCCTCCCGGGACAGGGAAGGTACGAGCAGTACTTC	CASSLPGQGRYEQYF
TRBV30	many	TRBJ2-3	TRBD2	TGTGCCTGGAGTCCGGGACTAGCGGGAGCAGGTGATACGCAGTATTTT	CAWSPGLAGAGDTQYF
TRBV23-1	medium-sized	TRBJ2-1	TRBD2	TGCGCCAGCAGTCCTACTAGCGCTCCCTACCCCTACAATGAGCAGTTCTTC	CASSPTSAPYPYNEQFF
TRBV9	many	TRBJ2-6	-	TGTGCCAGCAGCGTAGAGGTGAACTCTGGGGCCAACGTCCTGACTTTC	CASSVEVNSGANVLTF
TRBV7-8	-	TRBJ1-4	-	TGTGCCAGCAGCTTAGCGCGGGGGGGCGGAGGTGAAAAACTGTTTTTT	CASSLARGGGGEKLFF
TRBV10-1	-	TRBJ1-1	-	TGCGCCAGCGGGGACGGGGGGAACACTGAAGCTTTCTTT	CASGDGGNTEAFF
TRBV6-6	many	TRBJ1-2	TRBD1	TGTGCCAGCAGTCAGGGGGCGAATGGCTACACCTTC	CASSQGANGYTF
TRBV3-1	-	TRBJ2-7	-	TGTGCCAGCAGCGAGGGGACCGCTGGGGTTTACGAGCAGTACTTC	CASSEGTAGVYEQYF
TRBV11-2	medium-sized	TRBJ2-5	-	TGTGCCAGCAGCCCGGGACCTGGGAGCTCAGAGACCCAGTACTTC	CASSPGPGSSETQYF